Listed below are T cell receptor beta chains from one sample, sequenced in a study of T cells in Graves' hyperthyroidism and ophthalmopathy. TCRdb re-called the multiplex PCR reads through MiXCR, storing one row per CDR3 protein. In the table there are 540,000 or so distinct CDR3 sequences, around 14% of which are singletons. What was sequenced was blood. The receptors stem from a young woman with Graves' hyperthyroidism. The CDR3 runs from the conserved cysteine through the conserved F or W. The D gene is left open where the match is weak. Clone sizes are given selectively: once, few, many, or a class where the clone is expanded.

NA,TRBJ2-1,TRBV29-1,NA,CSVEGRVSNEQFF,TGCAGCGTTGAGGGCAGGGTATCAAATGAGCAGTTCTTC
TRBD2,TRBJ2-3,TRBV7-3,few,CASSSTSGRSGDTQYF,TGTGCCAGCAGCTCCACTAGCGGGAGGAGCGGAGATACGCAGTATTTT
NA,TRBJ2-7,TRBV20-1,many,CSARDQSYEQYF,TGCAGTGCTAGAGATCAAAGCTACGAGCAGTACTTC
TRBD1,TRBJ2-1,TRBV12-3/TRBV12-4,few,CASNKVGTGVGGGTEQFF,TGTGCCAGCAACAAAGTGGGGACAGGGGTCGGTGGGGGTACTGAGCAGTTCTTC
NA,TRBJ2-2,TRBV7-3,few,CASSLGQLGLLTGELFF,TGTGCCAGCAGCTTAGGCCAGTTAGGGCTATTAACCGGGGAGCTGTTTTTT
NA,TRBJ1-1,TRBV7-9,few,CASSFNGGAVAFF,TGTGCCAGCAGTTTCAACGGGGGGGCGGTAGCTTTCTTT
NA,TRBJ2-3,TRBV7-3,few,CASSQPLAGPLLTDTQYF,TGTGCCAGCAGTCAACCACTCGCAGGGCCCCTACTCACAGATACGCAGTATTTT
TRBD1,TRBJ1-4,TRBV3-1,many,CASSPDIGQGPTNEKLFF,TGTGCCAGCAGCCCCGACATTGGACAGGGACCAACTAATGAAAAACTGTTTTTT
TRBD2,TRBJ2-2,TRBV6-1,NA,CASTTSGGPTGELFF,TGTGCCAGCACGACTAGCGGGGGACCCACCGGGGAGCTGTTTTTT
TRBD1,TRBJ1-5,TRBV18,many,CASSSAGGTGNQPQHF,TGTGCCAGCTCTTCTGCGGGAGGGACAGGGAATCAGCCCCAGCATTTT
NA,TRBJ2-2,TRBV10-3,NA,CAIKSSGDTGELFF,TGTGCCATCAAATCGAGTGGGGACACCGGGGAGCTGTTTTTT
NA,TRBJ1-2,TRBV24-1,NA,CATSDLAGGYTF,TGTGCCACCAGTGATTTGGCGGGCGGCTACACCTTC
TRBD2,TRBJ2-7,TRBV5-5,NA,CASSPFQSGSWGGSYEQHF,TGTGCCAGCAGTCCATTCCAAAGCGGGAGTTGGGGGGGTTCCTACGAGCAGCACTTC
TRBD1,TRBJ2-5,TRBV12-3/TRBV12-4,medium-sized,CASSLSGQGAETQYF,TGTGCCAGCAGTTTATCGGGACAGGGGGCAGAGACCCAGTACTTC
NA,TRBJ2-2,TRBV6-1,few,CASSRKGLSVPGELFF,TGTGCCAGCAGCCGCAAGGGACTTTCTGTACCCGGGGAGCTGTTTTTT
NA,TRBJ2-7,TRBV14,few,CASSQERGRVSYEQYF,TGTGCCAGCAGCCAAGAACGGGGAAGGGTCTCCTACGAGCAGTACTTC
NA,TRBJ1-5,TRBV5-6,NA,CASSFSGQQGYNQPQHF,TGTGCCAGCAGCTTTTCCGGGCAGCAGGGTTACAATCAGCCCCAGCATTTT
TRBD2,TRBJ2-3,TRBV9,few,CASSVGLAGGSTDTQYF,TGTGCCAGCAGCGTAGGGCTAGCGGGAGGCTCCACAGATACGCAGTATTTT
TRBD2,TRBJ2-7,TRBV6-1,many,CASSEAVAGGTYEQYF,TGTGCCAGCAGTGAAGCTGTAGCGGGAGGGACCTACGAGCAGTACTTC
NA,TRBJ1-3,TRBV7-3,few,CASSSMTLAGHHSGNTIYF,TGTGCCAGCAGCTCCATGACATTGGCGGGACACCACTCTGGAAACACCATATATTTT
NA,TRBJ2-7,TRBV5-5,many,CASSHPRATNYEQYF,TGTGCCAGCAGCCATCCCCGTGCAACGAACTACGAGCAGTACTTC
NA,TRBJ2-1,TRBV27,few,CASSPGLVVHEQFF,TGTGCCAGCAGTCCGGGACTTGTGGTCCATGAGCAGTTCTTC